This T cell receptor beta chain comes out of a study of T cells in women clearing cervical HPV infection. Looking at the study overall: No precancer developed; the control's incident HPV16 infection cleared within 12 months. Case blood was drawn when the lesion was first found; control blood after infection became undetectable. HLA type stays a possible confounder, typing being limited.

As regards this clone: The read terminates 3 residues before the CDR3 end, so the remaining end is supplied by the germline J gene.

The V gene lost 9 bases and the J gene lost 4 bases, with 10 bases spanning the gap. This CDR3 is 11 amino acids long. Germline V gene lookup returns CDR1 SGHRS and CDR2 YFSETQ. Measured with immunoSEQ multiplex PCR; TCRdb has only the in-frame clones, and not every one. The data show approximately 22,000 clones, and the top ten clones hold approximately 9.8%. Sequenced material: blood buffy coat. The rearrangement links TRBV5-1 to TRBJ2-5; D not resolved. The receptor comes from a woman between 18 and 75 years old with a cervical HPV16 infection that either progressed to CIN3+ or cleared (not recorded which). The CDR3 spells CATQDGETQYF. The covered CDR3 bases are TGCGCCACCCAGGATGGAGAGACC.